The rows below give T cell receptor beta chains drawn from one sample of a study of T cell responses to AZD1222 COVID-19 vaccine. The assay was immunoSEQ multiplex PCR, and TCRdb's table has in-frame clones only and misses some. The sample includes 150,000 to 200,000 clones, roughly nine tenths of them seen just once. Source: peripheral blood, taken 28 days after the second AZD1222 dose. Source of these receptors: an adult who received the AZD1222 COVID-19 vaccine. The CDR3 runs from the conserved cysteine through the conserved F or W. The D gene is left open where the match is weak. Expanded clones get a size class; other rows say once, few or many, or leave the size out.

len | abundance | d_gene | j_gene | v_gene | CDR3aa | CDR3nt
15 | NA | NA | TRBJ2-5 | TRBV10-3 | CAISESKGIQETQYF | TGTGCCATCAGTGAGTCGAAAGGAATCCAAGAGACCCAGTACTTC
14 | NA | NA | TRBJ1-6 | TRBV7-2 | CASSWGGDNSPLHF | TGTGCCAGCAGTTGGGGAGGGGATAATTCACCCCTCCACTTT
13 | NA | NA | TRBJ1-1 | TRBV5-6 | CASSSYWGDEAFF | TGTGCCAGCAGCTCCTACTGGGGCGATGAAGCTTTCTTT
12 | NA | NA | TRBJ1-1 | TRBV7-8 | CASSLVGAEAFF | TGTGCCAGCAGCTTAGTTGGTGCTGAAGCTTTCTTT
17 | NA | TRBD1 | TRBJ1-4 | TRBV5-1 | CASSFPQGESTNEKLFF | TGCGCCAGCAGCTTCCCCCAGGGGGAGTCAACTAATGAAAAACTGTTTTTT
18 | NA | TRBD1 | TRBJ1-4 | TRBV7-8 | CASSLLGQGTGTNEKLFF | TGTGCCAGCAGCTTATTGGGACAGGGGACAGGAACTAATGAAAAACTGTTTTTT
13 | NA | NA | TRBJ2-1 | TRBV6-5 | CATNPGSYNEQFF | TGTGCCACCAACCCGGGAAGCTACAATGAGCAGTTCTTC
15 | NA | TRBD1 | TRBJ1-5 | TRBV28 | CASRTTGGIQQPQHF | TGTGCCAGCAGAACTACAGGGGGCATACAGCAGCCCCAGCATTTT
15 | NA | TRBD2 | TRBJ2-3 | TRBV5-1 | CASSLTAGGRDTQYF | TGCGCCAGCAGCTTGACGGCGGGGGGCAGGGATACGCAGTATTTT
18 | NA | TRBD1 | TRBJ1-6 | TRBV15 | CATRYGTGTSSYNSPLHF | TGTGCCACCAGATATGGGACAGGTACCAGCTCCTATAATTCACCCCTCCACTTT
16 | NA | TRBD2 | TRBJ2-7 | TRBV19 | CASSPIGTSGTYEQYF | TGTGCCAGTAGTCCAATCGGGACTAGCGGGACCTACGAGCAGTACTTC
15 | NA | TRBD1 | TRBJ2-7 | TRBV7-8 | CASSQRTGNPYEQYF | TGTGCCAGCAGCCAGAGGACAGGGAACCCCTACGAGCAGTACTTC
16 | once | NA | TRBJ1-5 | TRBV6-2/TRBV6-3 | CASSPRGGRGNQPQHF | TGTGCCAGCAGTCCCCGTGGGGGGCGCGGCAATCAGCCCCAGCATTTT
15 | NA | NA | TRBJ1-5 | TRBV2 | CASSAEGLRNQPQHF | TGTGCCAGCAGTGCAGAGGGTTTGAGAAATCAGCCCCAGCATTTT
13 | NA | TRBD1 | TRBJ2-3 | TRBV28 | CASSRGGPDTQYF | TGTGCCAGCAGCCGAGGGGGCCCAGATACGCAGTATTTT
14 | NA | NA | TRBJ1-2 | TRBV4-2 | CASSQDREGYGYTF | TGTGCCAGCAGCCAAGATCGAGAGGGCTATGGCTACACCTTC
15 | once | NA | TRBJ2-4 | TRBV19 | CASSVTDSAKNIQYF | TGTGCCAGTAGTGTGACAGATTCAGCCAAAAACATTCAGTACTTC
13 | NA | TRBD1 | TRBJ1-2 | TRBV15 | CATSRGTGYGYTF | TGTGCCACCAGCAGAGGGACAGGGTATGGCTACACCTTC
13 | NA | TRBD1 | TRBJ2-7 | TRBV5-1 | CASSPGTGTAEYF | TGCGCCAGCAGCCCCGGGACAGGGACGGCCGAATACTTC
15 | NA | NA | TRBJ2-5 | TRBV6-8 | CASPLCPEDQETQYF | TGTGCCAGCCCCCTCTGTCCGGAAGATCAAGAGACCCAGTACTTC
14 | NA | NA | TRBJ1-5 | TRBV2 | CAGGASTDNQPQHF | TGTGCCGGCGGGGCCTCGACTGATAATCAGCCCCAGCATTTT
14 | NA | NA | TRBJ1-1 | TRBV3-1/TRBV3-2 | CASSQVGLGAEAFF | TGTGCCAGCAGCCAAGTTGGCTTAGGGGCTGAAGCTTTCTTT
15 | NA | NA | TRBJ1-6 | TRBV7-8 | CASSLQTEYNSPLHF | TGTGCCAGCAGCTTGCAGACGGAATATAATTCACCCCTCCACTTT
13 | NA | NA | TRBJ1-1 | TRBV11-1 | CASAKQGNTEAFF | TGTGCCAGCGCCAAACAGGGAAACACTGAAGCTTTCTTT
14 | NA | NA | TRBJ2-3 | TRBV11-3 | CASSDRGAGDTQYF | TGTGCCAGCAGCGATCGGGGGGCGGGGGATACGCAGTATTTT
16 | NA | NA | TRBJ1-5 | TRBV6-2/TRBV6-3 | CASSYPDGYSNQPQHF | TGTGCCAGCAGTTACCCGGACGGGTATAGCAATCAGCCCCAGCATTTT
13 | NA | NA | TRBJ1-4 | TRBV28 | CASSFWARGRVFF | TGTGCCAGCAGTTTTTGGGCCCGTGGTCGAGTGTTTTTT